The present T cell receptor beta chain was sequenced within a study of cytomegalovirus exposure and HLA in healthy donors (TCRdb year 2017). At the level of the whole study: An earlier analysis of roughly 570 of the donors reported 276 Gb of sequence data and 117 million unique TCR beta sequences obtained from some 170 million T cells. About 300 gigabases of sequencing data and 80 million or so unique TCR sequences were included in an early release covering about 700 HLA-typed donors. Among the roughly 400 genotyped donors, approximately 82% belonged to the genetic ancestry cluster associated with self-reported Caucasian donors. The study aimed to test whether signatures of past pathogen exposure could be identified by cataloging public T cell receptors. The T cell repertoires of under 750 subjects were profiled by immunosequencing and related to cytomegalovirus serostatus. Besides the first cohort of approximately 670 subjects, a separate validation cohort made up of roughly 120 different subjects was used. The study combined high-throughput TCR immunosequencing, statistical association of individual TCRs with disease status, and machine learning to predict cytomegalovirus infection status. A later analysis re-analyzed previously published TCR beta repertoires from roughly 600 donors and added high-resolution HLA genotyping to study TCR occurrence patterns. Rather than using new phenotypic data, the later analysis identified candidate immune exposures from TCR beta sequences and from how often those sequences occurred across donors. To decide whether each TCR beta V gene segment behaved as functional or pseudogenic, an earlier analysis of 587 of the donors relied on high-throughput TCR beta sequencing. Alongside the repertoire data, information on donor age, sex, ethnicity and CMV serostatus was compiled. A later genetic analysis took genome-wide SNP genotypes for 398 of the 666 donors and used that subset as a discovery cohort. All discovery cohort repertoires had been generated on a single sequencing platform. Class I and class II HLA loci were covered by the typing at four-digit resolution. Typing coverage differed by locus: A, B, C, DRB1 and DQB1 were typed in roughly 620-630 donors, DQA1 in approximately 520, DPA1 in around 610, and DPB1 in around 490. Because of strong linkage in the cohort, four to six DR-DQ haplotypes were treated as single units for association and clustering. On average, roughly 200,000 unique TCR beta nucleotide sequences were sequenced per donor among several hundred genotyped donors of the cohort, with roughly a sixth of those sequences being non-productive.

General conclusions and limits of the study: V-gene and J-gene trimming of TCR beta chains was associated with a missense DCLRE1C variant in a later genetic analysis, and the association was replicated in an independent cohort. In this cohort, only TCR beta chains were sequenced, and detectable features were limited by the absence of alpha or paired-chain data. Sequencing depth was assumed to be roughly uniform across donors in the presence/absence analyses, though that assumption may not hold. In a later analysis, HLA-associated TCR beta chains showed more clonal expansion and lower generation probabilities than non-associated chains that were equally common. In an earlier analysis of over 550 of the donors, most TCR beta V segments were observed in productive rearrangements about 87% or about 30% of the time, broadly matching IMGT annotations. Several of the top co-occurrence clusters appeared to be linked to parvovirus B19, influenza, CMV and Epstein-Barr virus, according to a later analysis. A later analysis found that TCR association rates varied across HLA loci, with DRB1 alleles showing the most associated TCRs and HLA-C alleles the fewest. According to the authors, the approach could potentially be generalized to other disease states and immunological phenotypes. The study listed 150 to 200 TCR beta chains as associated with cytomegalovirus. A further reported finding was that TCR beta sequences accurately predicted the HLA-A and HLA-B alleles for most subjects in the first cohort. The classifier was reported to diagnose cytomegalovirus status with high specificity and sensitivity in both the original cohort and the validation cohort. Most TCR sequences were seen in very few donors, while some public TCRs were found in many individuals. HLA typing was unavailable for some donors at each locus, so association tests used only the typed subset. In a later genetic analysis, fewer N-insertions in productive TCRs were reported among donors in an Asian-associated ancestry cluster than the approximately 670-donor mean. In a later analysis, most CMV-associated TCR beta chains were found to appear HLA-restricted, with HLA associations seemingly driven largely by CMV exposure. In a later analysis, some 17,000 TCR beta sequences were associated with specific HLA alleles at a false discovery rate of 0.05. Strong co-occurrence of HLA alleles, especially DR and DQ, made assigning TCR associations to individual alleles difficult. A group of highly shared sequence variants was considered likely to be a technical artifact of the sequencing pipeline. Approximately 16 rarely observed V segments, including chromosome 9 orphons, were excluded from the earlier analysis of several hundred of the donors because counts were too low. Correlated functional status among segregating V segments might be attributable to linkage disequilibrium, but an unknown experimental factor could not be ruled out. For the cohort, immune exposure information was limited to CMV serostatus. Three of the identified cytomegalovirus-associated TCR beta chains were confirmed in vitro to be specific for cytomegalovirus antigens.

The cohort comprised 670 or so healthy bone marrow donors. At the time of sampling, all cohort members were nominally healthy, though unrecorded immune exposures were likely present. The donor tested CMV seronegative, placing the donor among the roughly 400 seronegative members of the cohort. Each donor provided a peripheral blood sample, and peripheral blood mononuclear cells were used for TCR beta sequencing. Genomic DNA was extracted from the blood cell samples with the Qiagen DNeasy Blood Extraction Kit. Library preparation employed the immunoSEQ multiplex PCR assay. For the multiplex PCR, a mixture combining 60 forward primers for TCR Vbeta segments and 13 reverse primers for TCR Jbeta segments was used. A multiplex PCR assay on genomic DNA amplified the CDR3 region of rearranged TCR beta genes. The Illumina HiSeq System was used to sequence the amplified TCR beta libraries as 87-base-pair reads. The study's processing was this. In a later analysis, tens of millions of unique TCR beta chains were counted across the approximately 640 repertoires, and approximately 9.9 million of these chains were shared by at least two donors. To remove PCR and sequencing errors, raw reads were error-corrected and collapsed into unique sequences using a nearest-neighbor algorithm that merged closely related sequences. To assign V, D and J gene segments, CDR3 sequences were aligned to IMGT reference sequences. For a sequence to be retained, a match of at least six nucleotides to both a V gene segment and a J gene segment was required. Rearrangements were called productive when the CDR3 lacked stop codons and stayed in frame with V and J; all others were non-productive. Following IMGT convention, CDR3 was defined as the stretch from the second conserved V-encoded cysteine to the conserved J-encoded phenylalanine. The earlier analysis of 587 of the donors excluded sequences that lacked an unambiguous match to a single V gene segment. In an earlier analysis of almost 600 of the donors, a V segment was called functional when productive rearrangements were above 56.7%, and segregating when the standard deviation between donors exceeded 5%. A statistical classification framework was built for diagnosing cytomegalovirus status from the catalog of TCR beta chain sequences. A later analysis assigned V and J genes by comparing TCR nucleotide sequences with IMGT/GENE-DB human TR gene sequences. A later analysis assigned CDR3 sequences and most-parsimonious VDJ recombination scenarios with the TCRdist pipeline. In a later analysis, each TCR beta chain was defined by its CDR3 amino acid sequence together with its V-gene family, and reads lacking a unique V-gene family were excluded. A later analysis removed 500 to 600 highly shared, low-generation-probability nucleotide sequences to deal with suspected cross-contamination and a sequencing artifact. In a later analysis, a clonal expansion index for each public chain was calculated from normalized within-repertoire ranks of inferred template counts. A later analysis computed generation probabilities with a VDJ recombination model fitted to out-of-frame rearrangements, and checked the results against IGoR. Hypergeometric tests were used in a later analysis to score TCR-TCR, TCR-HLA and TCR-CMV co-occurrence, with a repertoire-size bias correction applied to the TCR pairs. To estimate false discovery rates, a later analysis permuted the HLA or CMV assignments 20 times. In a later analysis, co-occurring TCRs were grouped using DBSCAN, and TCRdist sequence similarity was added for clustering within HLA-allele-positive subsets. Repertoires with fewer than 30,000 or more than 120,000 public chains were left out of co-occurrence clustering, as were a handful of repertoires with anomalous nucleotide sharing. TCRdb limited this immuneACCESS table to in-frame rearrangements with V and J called. A share of clones is missing; checked studies link under half to unresolved V genes, and the rest is unexplained. From that table come the V and J calls and clone size; the DNA was used to work out D and trimming. The sample table lists about 88,000 clones, 90% of them with a count of one. Around 2.3% of the sample goes to the ten largest clones.

Comments on this clone: It has no known antigen specificity. Base qualities are not at hand, and no much larger clone is one base apart.

Material for sequencing was PBMCs. The clonotype comes from a young man in good health and CMV-seronegative.

The nucleotide sequence reads TGCAGTGCTCATAGCGGGAGGGAGCAGTACTTC. It encodes CSAHSGREQYF. The chain uses TRBV20-1 and TRBJ2-7; TRBD2 matches 10 bases in the middle. Spanning cysteine to phenylalanine, the CDR3 consists of 11 amino acids. The entry retains the CDR3 DNA only, 33 bases that are in frame from base 1. Trimming leaves V shorter by 5 bases and J shorter by 7 bases, with the junction holding 2 bases beyond the gene matches. The germline V gene encodes CDR1 DFQATT and CDR2 SNEGSKA (reference sequence).